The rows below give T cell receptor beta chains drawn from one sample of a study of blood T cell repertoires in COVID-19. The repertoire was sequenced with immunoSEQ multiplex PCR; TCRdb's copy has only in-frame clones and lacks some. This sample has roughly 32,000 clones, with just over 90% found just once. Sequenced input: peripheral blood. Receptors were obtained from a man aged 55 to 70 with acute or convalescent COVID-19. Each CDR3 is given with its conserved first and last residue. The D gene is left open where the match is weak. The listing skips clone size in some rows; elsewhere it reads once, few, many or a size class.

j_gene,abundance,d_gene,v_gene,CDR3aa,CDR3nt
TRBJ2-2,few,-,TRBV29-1,CSVGQAGTGELFF,TGCAGCGTTGGACAGGCCGGCACCGGGGAGCTGTTTTTT
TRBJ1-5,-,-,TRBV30,CAWSSRGLIFNQPQHF,TGTGCCTGGAGTTCACGGGGACTTATTTTCAATCAGCCCCAGCATTTT
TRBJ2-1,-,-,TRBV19,CATRRGNEQFF,TGTGCCACTAGACGGGGCAATGAGCAGTTCTTC
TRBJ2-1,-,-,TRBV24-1,CATSVRGTSNNEQFF,TGTGCCACCAGTGTACGCGGGACCTCGAACAATGAGCAGTTCTTC
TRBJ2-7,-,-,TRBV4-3,CASSQELEGAYEQYF,TGCGCCAGCAGCCAAGAACTAGAGGGGGCCTACGAGCAGTACTTC
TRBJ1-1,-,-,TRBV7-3,CASSLNGGSTEAFF,TGTGCCAGCAGCTTAAACGGGGGGTCCACTGAAGCTTTCTTT
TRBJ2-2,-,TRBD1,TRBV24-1,CATSDLKGVDRFRTGELFF,TGTGCCACCAGTGATTTGAAGGGGGTGGACAGGTTCCGCACCGGGGAGCTGTTTTTT
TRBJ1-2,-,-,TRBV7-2,CASSLAGGYYGYTF,TGTGCCAGCAGCTTAGCGGGGGGATACTATGGCTACACCTTC
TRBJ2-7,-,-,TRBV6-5,CASSYSEGYEQYF,TGTGCCAGCAGTTACTCGGAGGGATACGAGCAGTACTTC
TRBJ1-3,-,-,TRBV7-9,CASSRPGDGNTIYF,TGTGCCAGCAGCCGACCGGGGGATGGAAACACCATATATTTT
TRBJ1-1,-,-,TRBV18,CASSPSTVTEAFF,TGTGCCAGCTCACCCTCGACAGTTACTGAAGCTTTCTTT
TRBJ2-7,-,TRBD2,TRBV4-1,CASSPKTSGGASYEQYF,TGCGCCAGCAGCCCGAAGACTAGCGGGGGAGCTTCCTACGAGCAGTACTTC
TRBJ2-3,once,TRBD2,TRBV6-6,CASSYGTSGSTDTQYF,TGTGCCAGCAGTTACGGGACTAGCGGGAGTACAGATACGCAGTATTTT
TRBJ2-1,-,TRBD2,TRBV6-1,CASSEFTGQSGRAGNEQFF,TGTGCCAGCAGTGAATTTACGGGCCAGAGCGGGAGGGCCGGAAATGAGCAGTTCTTC
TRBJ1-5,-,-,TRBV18,CASSPPAGVSNQPQHF,TGTGCCAGCTCACCACCGGCCGGGGTTAGCAATCAGCCCCAGCATTTT
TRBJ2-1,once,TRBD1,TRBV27,CASSKRTGDYNEQFF,TGTGCCAGCAGTAAAAGGACAGGGGATTACAATGAGCAGTTCTTC
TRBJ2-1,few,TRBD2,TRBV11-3,CASSLEAGEGQNEQFF,TGTGCCAGCAGCTTAGAAGCGGGAGAGGGCCAGAATGAGCAGTTCTTC
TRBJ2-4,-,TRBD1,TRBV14,CASSQESSLTGGWSIQYF,TGTGCCAGCAGCCAAGAATCCAGCCTTACAGGGGGCTGGAGCATTCAGTACTTC
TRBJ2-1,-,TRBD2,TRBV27,CASLTGLAGRNEQFF,TGTGCCAGCTTAACGGGGCTAGCGGGGCGAAATGAGCAGTTCTTC
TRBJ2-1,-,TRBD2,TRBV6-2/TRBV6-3,CASSYRTSGRFSYNEQFF,TGTGCCAGCAGCTATCGGACTAGCGGGAGGTTCTCCTACAATGAGCAGTTCTTC
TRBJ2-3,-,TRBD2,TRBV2,CASPGTSGADTQYF,TGTGCCAGCCCCGGGACTAGCGGTGCAGATACGCAGTATTTT
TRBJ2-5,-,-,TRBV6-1,CASSEDRTYQETQYF,TGTGCCAGCAGTGAAGACAGGACATACCAAGAGACCCAGTACTTC
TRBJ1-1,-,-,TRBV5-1,CASSLAEGGEAFF,TGCGCCAGCAGCTTGGCCGAAGGGGGAGAAGCTTTCTTT
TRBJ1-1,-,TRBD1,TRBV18,CASSRQGDFMNTEAFF,TGTGCCAGCTCAAGACAGGGGGATTTCATGAACACTGAAGCTTTCTTT
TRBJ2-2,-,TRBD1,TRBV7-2,CASTPSYRGPPNTGELFF,TGTGCCAGCACCCCCTCTTACAGGGGACCCCCGAACACCGGGGAGCTGTTTTTT
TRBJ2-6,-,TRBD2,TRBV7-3,CASSLTSGSGANVLTF,TGTGCCAGCAGCCTGACTAGCGGCTCTGGGGCCAACGTCCTGACTTTC
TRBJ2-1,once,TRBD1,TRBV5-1,CASTRQGINEQFF,TGCGCCAGCACGAGACAGGGGATCAATGAGCAGTTCTTC
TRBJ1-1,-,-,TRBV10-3,CAISESTYTEAFF,TGTGCCATCAGTGAGTCTACATACACTGAAGCTTTCTTT
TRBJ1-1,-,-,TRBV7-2,CASSPMGRGTEAFF,TGTGCCAGCAGCCCTATGGGGCGGGGGACTGAAGCTTTCTTT
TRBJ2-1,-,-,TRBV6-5,CASSSGSYNEQFF,TGTGCCAGCAGTAGCGGTTCCTACAATGAGCAGTTCTTC
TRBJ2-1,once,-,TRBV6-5,CASSYRYPRVNEQFF,TGTGCCAGCAGTTATCGTTATCCTAGAGTGAATGAGCAGTTCTTC
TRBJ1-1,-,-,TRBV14,CASSQDRMSAEAFF,TGTGCCAGCAGCCAAGATAGGATGAGCGCTGAAGCTTTCTTT
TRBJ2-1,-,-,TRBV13,CASSSGINNEQFF,TGTGCCAGCAGCTCGGGGATTAACAATGAGCAGTTCTTC
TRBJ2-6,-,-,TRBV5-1,CASSLRPSSGANVLTF,TGCGCCAGCAGCTTGAGGCCTAGCTCTGGGGCCAACGTCCTGACTTTC
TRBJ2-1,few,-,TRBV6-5,CASSYGGEQFF,TGTGCCAGCAGTTACGGAGGTGAGCAGTTCTTC
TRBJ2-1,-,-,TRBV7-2,CASSPSRGLYNEQFF,TGTGCCAGCAGCCCCTCCAGGGGCCTCTACAATGAGCAGTTCTTC
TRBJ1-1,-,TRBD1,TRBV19,CASSVGQPNTEAFF,TGTGCCAGTAGTGTGGGACAGCCGAACACTGAAGCTTTCTTT
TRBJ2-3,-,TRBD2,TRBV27,CASSFSGRAGDTQYF,TGTGCCAGCAGTTTTAGCGGGAGGGCTGGAGATACGCAGTATTTT
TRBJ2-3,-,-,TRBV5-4,CASSLAGRSLDTQYF,TGTGCCAGCAGCTTGGCAGGGCGTTCGCTAGATACGCAGTATTTT
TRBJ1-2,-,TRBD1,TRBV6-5,CASSYSTGGIYGYTF,TGTGCCAGCAGTTACTCAACAGGGGGAATTTATGGCTACACCTTC
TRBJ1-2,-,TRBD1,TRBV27,CASSIDRARGYTF,TGTGCCAGCAGTATCGACAGGGCGAGGGGCTACACCTTC
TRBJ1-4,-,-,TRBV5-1,CASSQDLQGIGKLFF,TGCGCCAGCAGCCAGGACCTACAGGGTATCGGGAAACTGTTTTTT
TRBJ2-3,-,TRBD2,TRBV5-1,CASSLASGGLTDTQYF,TGCGCCAGCAGCTTGGCTAGCGGTGGACTCACAGATACGCAGTATTTT
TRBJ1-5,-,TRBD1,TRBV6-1,CASSENRQGGQPQHF,TGTGCCAGCAGTGAAAATAGACAGGGAGGTCAGCCCCAGCATTTT
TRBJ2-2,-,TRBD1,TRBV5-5,CASTRTGAAGELFF,TGTGCCAGCACTCGGACAGGGGCGGCCGGGGAGCTGTTTTTT
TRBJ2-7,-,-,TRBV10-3,CAISGTNSDLGEQYF,TGTGCCATCAGTGGGACTAACTCCGACCTCGGCGAGCAGTACTTC